This T cell receptor beta chain originates from a study of shared clonotypes between healthy human individuals. As to this clone: Other DNA sequences in the same sample also yield this CDR3.

Sequencing was performed with immunoSEQ multiplex PCR; in TCRdb, only in-frame clones are kept and a portion is missing. The sample has 2 million to 2.5 million clones, 85% to 95% seen once. Naive CD8 cells were CD45RO-negative, positively selected for CCR7, excluding terminally differentiated effector memory CD45RA+ cells. Sequencing input: naive CD8+ T cells sorted from blood. The clonotype originates from a man younger than 35 in good health.

CDR3 region: CASSLVGYNEQFF. In DNA form, the CDR3 reads TGTGCCAGCAGCTTAGTGGGGTACAATGAGCAGTTCTTC. This rearrangement joins TRBV7-9 to TRBJ2-1; D ambiguous. The CDR3 runs to 13 residues. Germline values: CDR1 SEHNR, CDR2 FQNEAQ (reference sequence). Trimming took 1 base from V and 4 from J, leaving 5 bases between them.